These 14 T cell receptor beta chains were all obtained from the same sample, sequenced in a study of control samples from healthy donors and cancer patients. The method was immunoSEQ multiplex PCR; TCRdb's version includes in-frame clones alone and lacks a portion of them. The data show approximately 130,000 clones, approximately 87% seen once. The sequencing sample was made of blood. Receptors originate from a man aged 25-45 years in good health.

The chain joins TRBV18 to TRBJ1-3; D is possibly TRBD1 (5 bases). This CDR3 comprises 14 residues. Trimming removed 3 bases from V and 8 bases from J, with 14 bases in between. Germline V gene sequence: CDR1 KGHSH, CDR2 LQKENI. The CDR3 protein is CASSPRDGDDTIYF. The CDR3 nucleotides read TGTGCCAGCTCACCCCGGGACGGAGACGACACCATATATTTT. The full variable domain, its missing parts supplied by reference TRBV18 and TRBJ1-3, is NAGVMQNPRHLVRRRGQEARLRCSPMKGHSHVYWYRQLPEEGLKFMVYLQKENIIDESGMPKERFSAEFPKEGPSILRIQQVVRGDSAAYFCASSPRDGDDTIYFGEGSWLTVV.

The chain carries TRBV24-1 and TRBJ2-5; D unclear. CDR1 is KGHDR, CDR2 SFDVKD, per germline. V was pared by 1 base and J by 5 bases, with 4 bases between. This CDR3 is 12 amino acids long. The CDR3 nucleotides read TGTGCCACCAGTGATTTTCTGGAGACCCAGTACTTC. Its protein is CATSDFLETQYF.

This clone is a singleton in its sample. The J gene is TRBJ2-3, the V gene TRBV29-1; D is ambiguous. Germline V lookup: CDR1 SQVTM, CDR2 ANQGSEA. This CDR3 spans 15 amino acids. V shed 5 bases and J shed 3 bases, with 18 bases lying between them. CDR3 sequence: CSVSPPGRLTDTQYF. DNA of the CDR3: TGCAGCGTTTCCCCGCCCGGCAGGCTGACAGATACGCAGTATTTT.

The chain employs TRBV9 and TRBJ2-1, with 8 bases fitting TRBD2. V shed 6 bases and J 10 bases; nucleotides not matched to a gene: 15. The CDR3 spans 15 residues. CDR1 and CDR2 (germline): SGDLS, YYNGEE. This chain's CDR3 is CASTPRSGGPGEQFF. CDR3 coding DNA: TGTGCCAGCACCCCGCGGAGCGGGGGTCCAGGGGAGCAGTTCTTC.

This clone was recorded only once. V usage is TRBV5-6 and J usage is TRBJ1-5; 7 bases agree with TRBD1. V lost 1 base to trimming and J lost 2 bases; unmatched junction nucleotides: 3. This CDR3 is built from 15 residues. The V gene's germline CDR1 is SGHDT and CDR2 YYEEEE. CDR3 in DNA: TGTGCCAGCAGCTTGTTAGGACAGGGCAATCAGCCCCAGCATTTT. Residues: CASSLLGQGNQPQHF.

The genes are TRBV18 and TRBJ2-6; unclear D gene. V lost 1 base and J lost 0, with 7 bases in between. The CDR3 runs to 16 residues. CDR1 is KGHSH, CDR2 LQKENI, per germline. CDR3 sequence: CASSPLVFSGANVLTF. The CDR3 DNA sequence: TGTGCCAGCTCACCACTAGTATTCTCTGGGGCCAACGTCCTGACTTTC. The full variable domain, in which reference TRBV18 and TRBJ2-6 provide the parts outside the CDR3, is NAGVMQNPRHLVRRRGQEARLRCSPMKGHSHVYWYRQLPEEGLKFMVYLQKENIIDESGMPKERFSAEFPKEGPSILRIQQVVRGDSAAYFCASSPLVFSGANVLTFGAGSRLTVL.

The chain links TRBV11-3 to TRBJ1-2; 9 bases are shared with TRBD1. CDR1 and CDR2 (germline): SGHNT, YENEEA. V gave up 5 bases and J gave up 3 bases; unmatched junction bases: 7. The CDR3 spans 15 residues. CDR3 loop: CASSRGGQGYYGYTF. The CDR3 coding sequence is TGTGCCAGCAGCCGGGGCGGACAGGGGTACTATGGCTACACCTTC.

The CDR3 DNA reads as TGCGCCAGCAGCTCTCTACAGGGGGCAGGGTATGAGCAGTTCTTC. Its translation: CASSSLQGAGYEQFF. The V and J genes are TRBV5-1 and TRBJ2-1; 9 bases line up with TRBD1. The CDR3 loop spans 15 amino acids. CDR1 and CDR2 from the germline V gene are SGHRS and YFSETQ. V was pared by 3 bases and J by 8 bases, with 9 bases of the junction left unmatched.

Turning to this clone: Other DNA sequences in the sample encode the same CDR3. V usage is TRBV2 and J usage is TRBJ1-5; D is perhaps TRBD1 (6 bases). This CDR3 contains 13 residues. Trimming pared 4 bases from V and 7 bases from J, leaving 11 bases between. In germline, CDR1 is SNHLY, CDR2 FYNNEI. The CDR3 bases are TGTGCCAGCAGTGTGACAGGAGACCAGCCCCAGCATTTT. Amino acid sequence: CASSVTGDQPQHF. Full variable domain (rest looked up from reference TRBV2 and TRBJ1-5): EPEVTQTPSHQVTQMGQEVILRCVPISNHLYFYWYRQILGQKVEFLVSFYNNEISEKSEIFDDQFSVERPDGSNFTLKIRSTKLEDSAMYFCASSVTGDQPQHFGDGTRLSIL.

The chain carries TRBV5-1 and TRBJ2-2; 9 nucleotides agree with TRBD1. The ends lost 4 bases at V and 2 bases at J; junction bases unmatched: 6. This CDR3 is built from 16 residues. CDR1 SGHRS and CDR2 YFSETQ come from the germline V gene. The CDR3 loop is CASSDGQGPNTGELFF. CDR3 bases: TGCGCCAGCAGCGACGGACAGGGGCCTAACACCGGGGAGCTGTTTTTT.

This clone appeared once. The rearrangement uses TRBV5-1 and TRBJ2-5; D is possibly TRBD1 (6 bases). Germline V gives CDR1 SGHRS, CDR2 YFSETQ. Trimming stripped 4 bases from V and 2 bases from J, with 15 bases between. This CDR3 comprises 15 residues. The CDR3 loop is CASSLQRDKQETQYF. The CDR3 DNA reads TGCGCCAGCAGCCTCCAACGGGACAAGCAAGAGACCCAGTACTTC.

A few counts support this clone. Other DNA variants within this sample encode the same CDR3. The chain recombines TRBV4-1 with TRBJ1-4, with 9 bases aligning to TRBD1. The CDR3 length is 16 residues. V lost 1 base to trimming and J lost 8 bases; unmatched junction nucleotides: 8. Germline assignment: CDR1 MGHRA and CDR2 YSYEKL. The CDR3 is CASSQGGTGRREKLFF. CDR3 nucleotide sequence: TGCGCCAGCAGCCAAGGCGGGACAGGGAGACGCGAAAAACTGTTTTTT.

The chain joins TRBV10-3 to TRBJ1-2; D not resolved. V lost 6 bases and J lost 3, with 11 bases in between. CDR1 is ENHRY, CDR2 SYGVKD, per germline. The CDR3 is made up of 13 amino acids. CDR3 in DNA: TGTGCCATCAGGGTATCCGACCACTATGGCTACACCTTC. This encodes CAIRVSDHYGYTF.

This chain links TRBV18 with TRBJ1-2; tentatively, D is TRBD1 (6 bases). The V gene's germline CDR1 is KGHSH and CDR2 LQKENI. The CDR3 is made up of 15 amino acids. The V gene lost 0 bases and the J gene lost 0 bases, with 8 bases spanning the gap. The chain's CDR3 is CASSPPGHTNYGYTF. CDR3 DNA sequence: TGTGCCAGCTCACCACCGGGACACACTAACTATGGCTACACCTTC.